One TCR beta chain is described in this entry. CDR1 and CDR2 (germline): SNHLY, FYNNEI. CDR3 length equals 16 residues. Trimming took 7 bases from V and 4 from J; bases not matched to a gene: 11. Treatment in this sample: randomized to nivolumab then ipilimumab (arm A) or the reverse (arm B). PBMC sorting kept live CD3+CD8+ cells without CD19 or CD56. This entry comes from a study of sequential checkpoint blockade in melanoma. As for the study in general: First-line arms were nivolumab then ipilimumab, or the reverse, randomized 1:1. Both treatment sequences were followed by maintenance nivolumab.

Generated by immunoSEQ multiplex PCR, the TCRdb table keeps only in-frame clones and is missing some. The data show approximately 23,000 clones, 75% to 90% seen once. The chain links TRBV2 to TRBJ1-2; 11 nucleotides line up with TRBD1. Here the sequenced sample was CD8+ T cells sorted from blood (inferred from file names), taken from a patient given nivolumab and ipilimumab in sequence. This sequence was found in a human donor with melanoma. In nucleotides, the CDR3 is TGTGCCAGCAACGCGGACAGGGGGCGCGGCGGCTATGGCTACACCTTC. Translation: CASNADRGRGGYGYTF.